Sequencing of this T cell receptor (beta chain) was carried out in a study of control samples from healthy donors and cancer patients. The assay was immunoSEQ multiplex PCR, and TCRdb's table has in-frame clones only and misses some. The sample contains 110,000 or so clones, about 89% of which appear only once. In germline, CDR1 is SGHRS, CDR2 YFSETQ. The length of the CDR3 is 15 residues. J lost 9 bases, V lost 6 bases, and 11 bases had no gene match. The TCR was taken from a woman between 45 and 65 years old in good health. The sequencing input was blood. The genes are TRBV5-1 and TRBJ2-1; 11 bases are shared with TRBD2. CDR3 protein: CASTQIAGGPGEQFF. The CDR3 DNA reads as TGCGCCAGCACCCAAATAGCGGGGGGGCCAGGTGAGCAGTTCTTC.